The 20 T cell receptor beta chains listed next were all sequenced from one sample in a study of blood T cell repertoires in COVID-19. Clones were read by immunoSEQ multiplex PCR, and TCRdb kept only the in-frame ones, dropping some. The sample records hundreds of thousands of clones, about 85% being singletons. Source material: peripheral blood. The receptors were gathered from a man under 40 with active or convalescent COVID-19.

The chain employs TRBV4-2 and TRBJ2-5; 14 nucleotides align to TRBD2. The V gene end was trimmed by 3 bases and the J gene end by 5 bases; junction bases not matched to a gene: 5. This CDR3 region has 16 residues. Germline V gene data show CDR1 as LGHNA and CDR2 as YNFKEQ. This CDR3 is CASSQEGTSGSETQYF. The CDR3 region has the DNA TGTGCCAGCAGCCAGGAAGGGACTAGCGGGAGTGAGACCCAGTACTTC.

V usage is TRBV4-1 and J usage is TRBJ2-3; 7 bases are shared with TRBD2. The trim removed 1 base at V and 0 bases at J, leaving 10 bases unmatched. The CDR3 loop spans 18 amino acids. Germline V gives CDR1 MGHRA, CDR2 YSYEKL. CDR3 residues: CASSQGPAGRGSTDTQYF. The CDR3 nucleotides read TGCGCCAGCAGCCAAGGGCCCGCGGGGCGGGGGAGCACAGATACGCAGTATTTT.

The count of this clone is one. This chain joins TRBV9 and TRBJ1-3; D is unclear. There are 15 residues in the CDR3. Trimming removed 4 bases from V and 9 bases from J, with 20 bases in between. CDR1 and CDR2 (germline): SGDLS, YYNGEE. The CDR3 loop is CASSPHSGRSATIYF. Written as DNA, the CDR3 is TGTGCCAGCAGCCCCCACTCGGGAAGGTCTGCCACCATATATTTT.

The rearrangement links TRBV4-3 to TRBJ2-2; D is undetermined. The CDR3 runs to 16 residues. Germline values: CDR1 LGHNA, CDR2 YSLEER. V was cut by 4 bases and J by 4 bases, with 16 bases left in between. The CDR3 loop reads CASSPTEARLTGELFF. CDR3 DNA: TGCGCCAGCAGCCCGACTGAGGCTAGACTCACCGGGGAGCTGTTTTTT.

In this sample, this clone turned up once. This sequence joins TRBV6-2 or TRBV6-3 and TRBJ2-3; D is possibly TRBD2 (6 bases). The V end lost 5 bases, the J end lost 2 bases, and 11 bases lay between the germline ends. CDR1 and CDR2 from the germline V gene are MNHEY and SVGEGT. CDR3 length: 14 residues. CDR3 in DNA: TGTGCCAGCAGTAACCGGGACTTCACAGATACGCAGTATTTT. Residues: CASSNRDFTDTQYF.

This clone was observed a few times. The CDR3 nucleotides read TGTGCAACCAAGGGAGGCGGAGGAGGCTACACCTTC. Its translation is CATKGGGGGYTF. This sequence joins TRBV10-3 and TRBJ1-2; D is uncertain. CDR3 length equals 12 residues. The germline gives CDR1 ENHRY, CDR2 SYGVKD.

CDR3 loop: CASSHGHSLMNTEAFF. CDR3 bases: TGTGCCAGCAGCCATGGTCATAGTCTGATGAACACTGAAGCTTTCTTT. V and J are TRBV4-2 and TRBJ1-1; D uncertain. The length of the CDR3 is 16 residues. V gave up 3 bases and J gave up 0 bases, with 14 bases separating them. The V gene's germline CDR1 is LGHNA and CDR2 YNFKEQ.

This clone was observed a few times. This chain joins TRBV10-2 and TRBJ2-1; D is possibly TRBD1 (5 bases). The germline CDR1 and CDR2 sequences are WSHSY and SAAADI. The CDR3 has 12 amino acids. V lost 0 bases and J 11 bases, leaving 8 bases between the germline ends. DNA for the CDR3: TGCGCCAGCAGTGAGTCGCGGACAAAGCAGTTCTTC. This encodes CASSESRTKQFF.

This chain uses TRBV30 with TRBJ2-1, with no clear D. The CDR3 runs to 13 residues. V gave up 1 base and J gave up 9 bases, with 13 bases separating them. CDR1 is GTSNPN and CDR2 is SVGIG in the germline V gene (reference sequence). The CDR3 sequence is CAWSGNLGGEQFF. As DNA, the CDR3 is TGTGCCTGGAGTGGGAACCTTGGCGGTGAGCAGTTCTTC.

This clone was observed a few times. The gene calls are TRBV5-6 and TRBJ1-2, with unresolved D. The CDR3 covers 12 residues. The V gene lost 0 bases and the J gene lost 4 bases, with 4 bases spanning the gap. CDR1 and CDR2 (germline): SGHDT, YYEEEE. CDR3 loop: CASSLVGYGYTF. In DNA form, the CDR3 reads TGTGCCAGCAGCTTGGTCGGCTATGGCTACACCTTC.

The chain recombines TRBV7-2 with TRBJ2-7, with 14 positions matching TRBD2. J lost 7 bases, V lost 3 bases, and 5 bases had no gene match. The germline gives CDR1 SGHTA, CDR2 FQGNSA. This CDR3 is 15 amino acids long. CDR3 in DNA: TGTGCCAGCAGCTTTGGGGGACTAGCGGGGGATGAGCAGTACTTC. The encoded protein is CASSFGGLAGDEQYF.

The chain is built from TRBV29-1 and TRBJ2-7; 7 bases are shared with TRBD1. This CDR3 has 13 residues. CDR1 and CDR2 from the germline V gene are SQVTM and ANQGSEA. Trimming took 2 bases from V and 4 from J; bases not matched to a gene: 5. The DNA for the CDR3 is TGCAGCGTTGAACAGGGGGATCCGTACGAGCAGTACTTC. Translating it yields CSVEQGDPYEQYF.

The chain employs TRBV7-2 and TRBJ2-3; possible D gene TRBD1, 5 bases. The germline CDR1 and CDR2 sequences are SGHTA and FQGNSA. This CDR3 has 14 amino acids. V was shortened by 1 base and J by 3 bases, with 8 bases between the two germline ends. The CDR3 DNA reads TGTGCCAGCAGCTTAGTAGGGGCTACAGATACGCAGTATTTT. This codes for CASSLVGATDTQYF. The variable domain in full, with the rest retrieved from reference TRBV7-2 and TRBJ2-3, is GAGVSQSPSNKVTEKGKDVELRCDPISGHTALYWYRQSLGQGLEFLIYFQGNSAPDKSGLPSDRFSAERTGGSVSTLTIQRTQQEDSAVYLCASSLVGATDTQYFGPGTRLTVL.

V is TRBV4-2 and J is TRBJ2-2; 8 nucleotides match TRBD1. J lost 3 bases, V lost 3 bases, and 9 bases had no gene match. Looked up from germline, CDR1 is LGHNA and CDR2 is YNFKEQ. This CDR3 spans 17 amino acids. The CDR3 bases are TGTGCCAGCAGCCACCAGACAGGGGACATTTACACCGGGGAGCTGTTTTTT. This gives the protein CASSHQTGDIYTGELFF.

This chain uses TRBV18 with TRBJ2-3; D might be TRBD2 (5 bases). Trimming pared 2 bases from V and 3 bases from J, leaving 9 bases between. The germline V gene has CDR1 KGHSH and CDR2 LQKENI. CDR3 length equals 14 residues. CDR3: CASSPSGVTDTQYF. CDR3 sequence (DNA): TGTGCCAGCTCACCATCCGGGGTTACAGATACGCAGTATTTT.

V usage is TRBV4-2 and J usage is TRBJ2-7; possibly TRBD1 for D (5 bases). Germline lookup yields CDR1 LGHNA and CDR2 YNFKEQ. There are 15 residues in the CDR3. The ends were cut back, 2 bases at V and 3 bases at J, with 14 bases in the middle. In nucleotides, the CDR3 is TGTGCCAGCAGCCAATACCGAACAGGAATCTACGAGCAGTACTTC. Its protein product is CASSQYRTGIYEQYF.

The chain couples TRBV9 to TRBJ1-3; D ambiguous. Germline V gene sequence: CDR1 SGDLS, CDR2 YYNGEE. Trimming pared 3 bases from V and 0 bases from J, leaving 10 bases between. The CDR3 loop spans 15 amino acids. The CDR3 DNA reads as TGTGCCAGCAGCGCGGTCCACCGCTCTGGAAACACCATATATTTT. Residues: CASSAVHRSGNTIYF.

This chain connects TRBV5-4 to TRBJ2-1, with D perhaps matching TRBD1 (5 bases). Germline CDR1 SGHNT, CDR2 YYREEE (reference sequence). The CDR3 is made up of 15 amino acids. V lost 4 bases to trimming and J lost 8 bases, with 19 bases between them. For the CDR3, the DNA is TGTGCCAGCAGCCCGCGTGGGCAGGGCACCGATGAGCAGTTCTTC. Protein sequence: CASSPRGQGTDEQFF.

CDR3 region: CASSLAGPYNEQFF. Here the CDR3 DNA reads TGTGCCAGCAGCCTAGCGGGACCCTACAATGAGCAGTTCTTC. This chain connects TRBV14 to TRBJ2-1, with 8 bases lining up with TRBD2. CDR3 size: 14 residues. V gave up 4 bases and J gave up 2 bases; unmatched junction bases: 1. Per germline, CDR1 SGHDN and CDR2 FVKESK.

This clone was seen a handful of times. The gene calls are TRBV24-1 and TRBJ1-1; no definite D call. V was cut by 12 bases and J by 3 bases, with 16 bases left in between. The CDR3 totals 13 residues. Germline V gives CDR1 KGHDR, CDR2 SFDVKD. The CDR3 loop is CAAPPGMDTEAFF. In DNA, the CDR3 is TGTGCCGCCCCCCCAGGAATGGACACTGAAGCTTTCTTT.